This TCR beta chain is from a study of T cell repertoires in cytomegalovirus infection. Study-wide results and limits: There were HLA-C-restricted CMV-specific TCR beta clonotypes dominating the ex vivo response.

Concerning this clonotype: Its antigen is not known.

The V segment lost 3 bases and the J segment 5 bases; nucleotides outside the gene matches: 5. The CDR3 is 14 residues long. A single record per CDR3 protein comes from TCRdb applying MiXCR to the reads. The sample includes about 770,000 distinct CDR3 sequences, about 29% of them seen just once. The TCR comes from a human donor in good health (CMV status not recorded). Some clones in this sample may be carry-over from other donors' samples. This chain joins TRBV12-3 or TRBV12-4 and TRBJ2-5, with 8 nucleotides matching TRBD1. The sequencing used cultured CD8+ T cells from PBMCs, collected from culture after CMV antigen stimulation. The DNA for the CDR3 is TGTGCCAGCAGTTTCAGGCAGGGGGCCGAGACCCAGTACTTC. Translated: CASSFRQGAETQYF.